The sequence of this TCR beta chain was determined in a study of blood T cell repertoires in COVID-19. Study as a whole: Donors in the United States, Italy and Spain gave samples during acute or convalescent COVID-19.

Sequenced by immunoSEQ multiplex PCR; TCRdb stores in-frame clones only, minus some. The sample has some 30,000 clones, under 95% seen once; the top ten hold approximately 8.9%. CDR3 length: 13 residues. V lost 6 bases and J lost 2; bases outside the gene matches: 4. The source is a man between 65 and 85 years old with active or convalescent COVID-19. Sequencing was performed on peripheral blood. The V call is TRBV12-3 or TRBV12-4, the J call TRBJ2-7, with TRBD2 matching over 7 bases. The chain's CDR3 is CASSRGGTYEQYF. Here the CDR3 DNA reads TGTGCCAGCAGCCGCGGGGGTACCTACGAGCAGTACTTC.